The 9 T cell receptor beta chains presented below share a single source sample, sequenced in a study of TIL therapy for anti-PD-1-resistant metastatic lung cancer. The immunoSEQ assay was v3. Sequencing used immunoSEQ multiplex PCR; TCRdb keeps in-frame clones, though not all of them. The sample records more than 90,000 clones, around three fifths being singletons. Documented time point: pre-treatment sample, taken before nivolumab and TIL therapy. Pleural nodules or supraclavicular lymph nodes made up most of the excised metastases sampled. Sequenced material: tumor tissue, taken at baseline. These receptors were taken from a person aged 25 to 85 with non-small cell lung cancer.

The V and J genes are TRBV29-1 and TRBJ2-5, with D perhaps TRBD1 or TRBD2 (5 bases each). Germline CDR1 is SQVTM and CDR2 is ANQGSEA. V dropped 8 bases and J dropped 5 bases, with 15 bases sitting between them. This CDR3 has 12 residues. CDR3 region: CSIREGWETQYF. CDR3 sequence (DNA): TGCAGCATCCGCGAGGGGTGGGAGACCCAGTACTTC.

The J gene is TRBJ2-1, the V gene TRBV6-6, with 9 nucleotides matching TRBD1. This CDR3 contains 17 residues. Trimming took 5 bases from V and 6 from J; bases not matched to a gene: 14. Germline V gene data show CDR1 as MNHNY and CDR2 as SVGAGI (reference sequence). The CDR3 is CASSRAPPGQGINEQFF. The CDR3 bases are TGTGCCAGCAGTCGCGCTCCCCCGGGACAGGGTATCAATGAGCAGTTCTTC.

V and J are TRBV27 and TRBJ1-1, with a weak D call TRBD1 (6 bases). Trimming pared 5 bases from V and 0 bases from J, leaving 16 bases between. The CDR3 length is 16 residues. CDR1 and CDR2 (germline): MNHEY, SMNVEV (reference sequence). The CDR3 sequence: CASSKQGITLNTEAFF. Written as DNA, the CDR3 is TGTGCCAGCAGTAAACAGGGTATTACTCTGAACACTGAAGCTTTCTTT.

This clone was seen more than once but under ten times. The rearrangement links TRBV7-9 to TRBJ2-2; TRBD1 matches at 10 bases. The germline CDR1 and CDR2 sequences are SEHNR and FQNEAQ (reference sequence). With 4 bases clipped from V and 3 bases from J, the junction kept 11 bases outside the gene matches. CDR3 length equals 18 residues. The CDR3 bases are TGTGCCAGCAGCTCAATCGGGACAGGGGCCCTGGACACCGGGGAGCTGTTTTTT. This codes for CASSSIGTGALDTGELFF. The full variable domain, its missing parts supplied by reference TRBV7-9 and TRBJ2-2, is DTGVSQNPRHKITKRGQNVTFRCDPISEHNRLYWYRQTLGQGPEFLTYFQNEAQLEKSRLLSDRFSAERPKGSFSTLEIQRTEQGDSAMYLCASSSIGTGALDTGELFFGEGSRLTVL.

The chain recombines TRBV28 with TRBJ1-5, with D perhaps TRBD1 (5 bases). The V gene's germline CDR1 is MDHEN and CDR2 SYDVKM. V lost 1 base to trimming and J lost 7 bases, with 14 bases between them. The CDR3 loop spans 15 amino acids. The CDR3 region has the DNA TGTGCCAGCAGTTTATTAGGTCAGGGATACCAGCCCCAGCATTTT. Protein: CASSLLGQGYQPQHF.

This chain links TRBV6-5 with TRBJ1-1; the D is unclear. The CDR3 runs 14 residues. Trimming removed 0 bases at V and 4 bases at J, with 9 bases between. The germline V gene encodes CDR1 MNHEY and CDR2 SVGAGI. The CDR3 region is CASSYSMGGTEAFF. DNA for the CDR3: TGTGCCAGCAGTTACTCGATGGGCGGCACTGAAGCTTTCTTT.

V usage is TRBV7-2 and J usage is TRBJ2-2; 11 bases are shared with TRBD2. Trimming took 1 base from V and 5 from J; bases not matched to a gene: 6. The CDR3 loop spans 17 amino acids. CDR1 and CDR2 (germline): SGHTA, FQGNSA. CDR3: CASSLVAGTSGTGELFF. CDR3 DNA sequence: TGTGCCAGCAGCTTAGTCGCCGGGACTAGCGGTACCGGGGAGCTGTTTTTT.

The CDR3 loop reads CASSRTSGRLETQYF. The CDR3 nucleotides are TGTGCCAGCAGCAGGACTAGCGGGAGGTTGGAGACCCAGTACTTC. The chain links TRBV6-2 or TRBV6-3 to TRBJ2-5; 14 bases map to TRBD2. The CDR3 contains 15 residues. CDR1 and CDR2 (germline): MNHEY, SVGEGT. V lost 6 bases to trimming and J lost 5 bases; unmatched junction nucleotides: 5.

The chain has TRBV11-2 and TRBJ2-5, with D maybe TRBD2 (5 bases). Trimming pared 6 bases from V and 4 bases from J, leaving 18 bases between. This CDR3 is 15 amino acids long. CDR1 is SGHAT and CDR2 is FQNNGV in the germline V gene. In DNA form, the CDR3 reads TGTGCCAGCAGAAAGGTTGAGGGTCCGGCAGAGACCCAGTACTTC. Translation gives CASRKVEGPAETQYF.